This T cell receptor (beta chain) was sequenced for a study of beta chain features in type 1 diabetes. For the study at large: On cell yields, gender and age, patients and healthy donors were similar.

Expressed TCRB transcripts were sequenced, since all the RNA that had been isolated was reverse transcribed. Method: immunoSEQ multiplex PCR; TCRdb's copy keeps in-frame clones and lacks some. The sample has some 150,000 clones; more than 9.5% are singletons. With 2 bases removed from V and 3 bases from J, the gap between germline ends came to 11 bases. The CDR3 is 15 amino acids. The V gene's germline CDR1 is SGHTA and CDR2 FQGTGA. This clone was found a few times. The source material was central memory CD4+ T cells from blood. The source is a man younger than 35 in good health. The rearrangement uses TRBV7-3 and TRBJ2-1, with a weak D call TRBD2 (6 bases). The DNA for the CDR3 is TGTGCCAGCAGCTTACAGGGAGGACACTACAATGAGCAGTTCTTC. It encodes CASSLQGGHYNEQFF. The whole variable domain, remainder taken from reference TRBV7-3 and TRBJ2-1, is GAGVSQTPSNKVTEKGKYVELRCDPISGHTALYWYRQSLGQGPEFLIYFQGTGAADDSGLPNDRFFAVRPEGSVSTLKIQRTERGDSAVYLCASSLQGGHYNEQFFGPGTRLTVL.